One and the same sample provided the 19 T cell receptor beta chains below, sequenced in a study of blood T cell repertoires in COVID-19. Sequencing was performed with immunoSEQ multiplex PCR; in TCRdb, only in-frame clones are kept and a portion is missing. The data show 200,000 to 250,000 clones, with 75% to 85% seen just once and 2% to 3% held by the top ten. The sequenced sample was peripheral blood. Every receptor here comes from a woman in her 70s with COVID-19, enrolled during active disease.

The genes are TRBV3-1 (or the pseudogene TRBV3-2) and TRBJ1-6, with D possibly TRBD1 on 5 matching bases. CDR1 LGHDT and CDR2 YNNKEL come from the germline V gene (reference sequence). The CDR3 loop spans 15 amino acids. Trimming removed 4 bases at V and 5 bases at J, with 12 bases between. The CDR3 loop is CASSPRVLDNSPLHF. The CDR3, as DNA: TGTGCCAGCAGCCCCAGGGTCTTGGATAATTCACCCCTCCACTTT.

CDR3 DNA: TGTGCCACCAGCAGGGACATAGCGGGAGAAGACGAGCAGTACTTC. Translated, it gives CATSRDIAGEDEQYF. The J gene is TRBJ2-7, the V gene TRBV15, with 9 bases identical to TRBD2. There are 15 residues in the CDR3. Germline V lookup: CDR1 LNHNV, CDR2 YYDKDF (reference sequence). The junction had 8 bases not matched to a gene; V was cut back by 3 bases and J by 5 bases.

This chain connects TRBV27 to TRBJ1-2, with 9 bases that match TRBD1. This CDR3 spans 13 amino acids. Germline V CDR1 and CDR2: MNHEY, SMNVEV (reference sequence). The V segment lost 5 bases and the J segment 8 bases; nucleotides outside the gene matches: 6. CDR3 region: CASSPWDREGYTF. CDR3 DNA: TGTGCCAGCAGTCCATGGGACAGGGAAGGCTACACCTTC.

The chain is built from TRBV7-2 and TRBJ1-6; 9 positions match TRBD1. The CDR3 consists of 14 residues. J was trimmed by 11 bases and V by 5 bases; bases with no gene match: 7. Germline V gives CDR1 SGHTA, CDR2 FQGNSA. CDR3 DNA: TGTGCCAGCAGCACGGGACAGGGCGCGGCACCCCTCCACTTT. Protein sequence: CASSTGQGAAPLHF.

The V and J genes are TRBV5-1 and TRBJ2-7; a possible D gene is TRBD2 (6 bases). Germline CDR1 reads SGHRS; CDR2 reads YFSETQ. The CDR3 is 16 amino acids. V was clipped by 3 bases and J by 4 bases, with 20 bases between them. This chain's CDR3 is CASSYDMSGAGYEQYF. The CDR3 nucleotides are TGCGCCAGCAGCTACGACATGAGTGGCGCGGGATACGAGCAGTACTTC.

The chain is built from TRBV2 and TRBJ1-5; D is uncertain. Germline CDR1 SNHLY, CDR2 FYNNEI. This CDR3 has 13 residues. Trimming took off 2 bases at V and 7 bases at J, with 9 bases between the two ends. The CDR3 loop reads CASSEFRNQPQHF. The DNA of the CDR3 is TGTGCCAGCAGTGAATTCAGGAACCAGCCCCAGCATTTT. Drawing the rest from reference TRBV2 and TRBJ1-5, the complete variable domain is EPEVTQTPSHQVTQMGQEVILRCVPISNHLYFYWYRQILGQKVEFLVSFYNNEISEKSEIFDDQFSVERPDGSNFTLKIRSTKLEDSAMYFCASSEFRNQPQHFGDGTRLSIL.

This clone came up a few times. This chain connects TRBV5-8 to TRBJ2-7; possible D gene TRBD2, 5 bases. V shed 1 base and J shed 3 bases, with 8 bases lying between them. Per the germline V gene, CDR1 is SGHTS and CDR2 is YDEGEE. The CDR3 has 13 residues. CDR3 nucleotides: TGTGCCAGCAGCTTGACCGGGGACTACGAGCAGTACTTC. Protein: CASSLTGDYEQYF.

The gene calls are TRBV7-2 and TRBJ2-4, with TRBD1 matching 8 bases. Germline CDR1 SGHTA, CDR2 FQGNSA. J lost 6 bases, V lost 2 bases, and 3 bases had no gene match. The CDR3 runs 14 residues. CDR3 residues: CASSLQGAGNIQYF. CDR3 in DNA: TGTGCCAGCAGCTTACAGGGGGCAGGAAACATTCAGTACTTC.

The chain couples TRBV5-1 to TRBJ2-7; the D gene is possibly TRBD2 (6 bases). V lost 0 bases to trimming and J lost 3 bases, with 13 bases between them. CDR1 and CDR2 (germline): SGHRS, YFSETQ. This CDR3 spans 15 amino acids. Here the CDR3 reads CASSLVGGGDYEQYF. DNA for the CDR3: TGCGCCAGCAGCTTGGTAGGCGGCGGGGACTACGAGCAGTACTTC.

This clone has more than one count but fewer than ten. V gene TRBV7-6 combines with J gene TRBJ2-2; 9 bases agree with TRBD2. The CDR3 sequence is 18 residues long. Germline assignment: CDR1 SGHVS and CDR2 FNYEAQ. The J segment lost 1 base and the V segment lost 2 bases, leaving 8 bases of the junction unmatched. In DNA, the CDR3 is TGTGCCAGCAGCTTATGGGCGGGGGGGAATAAGAACACCGGGGAGCTGTTTTTT. As protein: CASSLWAGGNKNTGELFF.

This chain joins TRBV3-1 (or the pseudogene TRBV3-2) and TRBJ1-3; D uncertain. The CDR3 is made up of 14 amino acids. V was clipped by 2 bases and J by 4 bases, with 9 bases between them. Germline V gives CDR1 LGHDT, CDR2 YNNKEL (reference sequence). CDR3 loop: CASSQTRSGNTIYF. The CDR3 coding sequence is TGTGCCAGCAGCCAAACCAGATCAGGAAACACCATATATTTT.

The chain couples TRBV7-9 to TRBJ1-2, with TRBD1 as a possible D gene (5 bases). Germline CDR1 and CDR2: SEHNR and FQNEAQ (reference sequence). This CDR3 contains 13 residues. The V gene lost 3 bases and the J gene lost 5 bases, with 10 bases spanning the gap. The CDR3 DNA sequence: TGTGCCAGCAGCTTTGGAGGGGCATATGGCTACACCTTC. Translated, it gives CASSFGGAYGYTF.

V usage is TRBV27 and J usage is TRBJ1-5, with D perhaps matching TRBD1 (5 bases). Per germline, CDR1 MNHEY and CDR2 SMNVEV (reference sequence). The CDR3 is 14 amino acids. Trimming removed 1 base from V and 4 bases from J, with 8 bases in between. CDR3 sequence reads: CASSLYRGNQPQHF. Written as DNA, the CDR3 is TGTGCCAGCAGTTTATATAGGGGAAATCAGCCCCAGCATTTT.

V is TRBV9 and J is TRBJ2-2, with TRBD1 matching 8 bases. The CDR3 contains 14 residues. The ends lost 7 bases at V and 0 bases at J; junction bases unmatched: 2. CDR1 SGDLS and CDR2 YYNGEE come from the germline V gene. The CDR3 DNA sequence: TGTGCCAGCGCAGGGGGCGCGAACACCGGGGAGCTGTTTTTT. Its protein product is CASAGGANTGELFF.

V gene TRBV7-2 combines with J gene TRBJ2-3; 12 bases align to TRBD1. The V gene end was trimmed by 5 bases and the J gene end by 7 bases; junction bases not matched to a gene: 10. The CDR3 is 16 amino acids. Germline assignment: CDR1 SGHTA and CDR2 FQGNSA. The DNA for the CDR3 is TGTGCCAGCAGCGCTCCGGGACAGGGGGCTAGAAATACGCAGTATTTT. It translates to CASSAPGQGARNTQYF.

This chain uses TRBV3-1 (or the pseudogene TRBV3-2) with TRBJ2-1, with a tentative D call TRBD2 (6 bases). Trimming took off 2 bases at V and 13 bases at J, with 9 bases between the two ends. Germline lookup yields CDR1 LGHDT and CDR2 YNNKEL (reference sequence). This CDR3 is built from 11 residues. The CDR3 DNA is TGTGCCAGCAGCCAAAGGGCGGGACAGTTCTTC. It is translated as CASSQRAGQFF.

The chain joins TRBV15 to TRBJ1-4; perhaps TRBD1 as D (6 bases). Trimming pared 2 bases from V and 5 bases from J, leaving 12 bases between. The CDR3 consists of 15 residues. CDR1 and CDR2 from the germline V gene are LNHNV and YYDKDF (reference sequence). For the CDR3, the DNA is TGTGCCACCAGCAGATCCAGGGGCTTGAATGAAAAACTGTTTTTT. As protein: CATSRSRGLNEKLFF.

The chain couples TRBV29-1 to TRBJ2-3; a possible D gene is TRBD2 (5 bases). Trimming removed 0 bases from V and 6 bases from J, with 16 bases in between. Germline V CDR1 and CDR2: SQVTM, ANQGSEA. The CDR3 has 15 residues. The DNA of the CDR3 is TGCAGCGTTGAAGATCAACGGTCTAGAGGGGATACGCAGTATTTT. It translates to CSVEDQRSRGDTQYF.

The sample holds a few counts of this clone. The chain carries TRBV27 and TRBJ1-1; unclear D gene. CDR1 and CDR2 from the germline V gene are MNHEY and SMNVEV (reference sequence). The CDR3 totals 12 residues. The V end lost 9 bases, the J end lost 5 bases, and 13 bases lay between the germline ends. The CDR3 DNA follows: TGTGCCAGAGGTCGGGGTGGGACTGAAGCTTTCTTT. This translates into CARGRGGTEAFF.